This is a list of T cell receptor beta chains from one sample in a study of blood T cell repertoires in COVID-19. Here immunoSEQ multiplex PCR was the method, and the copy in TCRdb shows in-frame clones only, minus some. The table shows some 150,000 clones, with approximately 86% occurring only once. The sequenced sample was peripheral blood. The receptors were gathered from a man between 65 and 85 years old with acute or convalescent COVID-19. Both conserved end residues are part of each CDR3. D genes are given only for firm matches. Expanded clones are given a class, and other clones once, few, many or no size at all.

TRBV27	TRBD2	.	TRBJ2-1	TGTGCCAGCAGTTTAAGGCCCCCAGGACTAGCGGGAAGGGGTGAGCAGTTCTTC	CASSLRPPGLAGRGEQFF
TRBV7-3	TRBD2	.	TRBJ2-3	TGTGCCAGCAGCCCCAGAGCGGGAGGGCAGACAGATACGCAGTATTTT	CASSPRAGGQTDTQYF
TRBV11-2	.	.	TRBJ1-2	TGTGCCAGCAGCTTGGCAGGGTTTGAGGATGGCTACACCTTC	CASSLAGFEDGYTF
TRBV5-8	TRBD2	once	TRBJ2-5	TGTGCCAGCAGCCTGACTAGCGGGAGGATGAAGACCCAGTACTTC	CASSLTSGRMKTQYF
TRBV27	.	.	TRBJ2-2	TGTGCCAGCAGTCCCCAGATTTCGACTAGTGCGGGCGGGGAGCTGTTTTTT	CASSPQISTSAGGELFF
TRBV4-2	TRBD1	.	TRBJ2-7	TGTGCCAGCAGCCGCGACAGGGATTGGGCCGAGCAGTACTTC	CASSRDRDWAEQYF
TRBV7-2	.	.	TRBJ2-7	TGTGCCAGCAGCCCCCAGCGCAGCTCCTACGAGCAGTACTTC	CASSPQRSSYEQYF
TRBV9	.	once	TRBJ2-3	TGTGCCAGCAGCGTTCGGGGGACAGGCACAGATACGCAGTATTTT	CASSVRGTGTDTQYF
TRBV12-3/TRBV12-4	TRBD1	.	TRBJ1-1	TGTGCCAGCAGCCAAGGACAGGCAGCTTTCTTT	CASSQGQAAFF
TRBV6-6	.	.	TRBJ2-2	TGTGCCAGCCAACCCGGGGACACCGGGGAGCTGTTTTTT	CASQPGDTGELFF
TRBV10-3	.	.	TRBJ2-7	TGTGCCATCAGTGAGTCGGGGGCAACAGTCTCCTACGAGCAGTACTTC	CAISESGATVSYEQYF
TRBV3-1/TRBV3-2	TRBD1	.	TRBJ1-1	TGTGCCAGCAGCTCGAACAGGGGAGAAGCCACTGAAGCTTTCTTT	CASSSNRGEATEAFF
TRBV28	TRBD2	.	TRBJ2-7	TGTGCCAGCCGGACTAGCGGCTACGAGCAGTACTTC	CASRTSGYEQYF
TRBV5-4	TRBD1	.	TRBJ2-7	TGTGCCAGCAGCGGTTACGGGACAGCCTACGAGCAGTACTTC	CASSGYGTAYEQYF
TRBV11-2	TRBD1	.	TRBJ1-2	TGTGCCAGCAGCCCGGGACAGGGTGTTGGCTACACCTTC	CASSPGQGVGYTF
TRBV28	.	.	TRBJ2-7	TGTGCCAGCAGGTTACAGGGTGCCGACGAGCAGTACTTC	CASRLQGADEQYF
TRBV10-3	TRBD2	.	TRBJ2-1	TGTGCCATCAGTGAGTATAGCGGGTGGGACAATGAGCAGTTCTTC	CAISEYSGWDNEQFF
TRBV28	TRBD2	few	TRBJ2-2	TGTGCCAGCAGTTTGGCTAGCGGGTGGACCGGGGAGCTGTTTTTT	CASSLASGWTGELFF
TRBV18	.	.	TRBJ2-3	TGTGCCAGCTCACCTACCGGAGATACGCAGTATTTT	CASSPTGDTQYF
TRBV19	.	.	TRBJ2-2	TGTGCCAGTACTGGGACACCGCTCACCGGGGAGCTGTTTTTT	CASTGTPLTGELFF
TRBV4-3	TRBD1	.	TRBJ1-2	TGCGCCAGCAGCCAAGACAGGGGGTTTGGCTACACCTTC	CASSQDRGFGYTF
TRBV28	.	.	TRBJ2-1	TGTGCCAGCAGTTTACGGTCCTACAATGAGCAGTTCTTC	CASSLRSYNEQFF
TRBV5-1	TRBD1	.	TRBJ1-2	TGCGCCAGCAGCGCAGGGGGAGACTATGGCTACACCTTC	CASSAGGDYGYTF
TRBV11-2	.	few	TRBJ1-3	TGTGCCAGCAGCTTAGATCGAGGGTTTGGAAACACCATATATTTT	CASSLDRGFGNTIYF
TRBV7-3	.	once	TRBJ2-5	TGTGCCAGCAGCAGCAGGGGCCAAGAGACCCAGTACTTC	CASSSRGQETQYF